One and the same sample provided the 22 T cell receptor beta chains below, sequenced in a study of CD8 T cells in Susac syndrome. With random hexamers, 0.5 to 1 ug RNA was reverse transcribed. TCRdb reprocessed the immunoSEQ multiplex PCR reads via MiXCR and lists one record per CDR3 protein. The sample has under 200,000 distinct CDR3 sequences; about 94% are singletons. Source material: CD4+ T cells from PBMCs. The receptors come from a human donor with Susac syndrome.

V is TRBV12-3 or TRBV12-4 and J is TRBJ1-1; D uncertain. The CDR3 contains 14 residues. V was pared by 3 bases and J by 3 bases, with 11 bases between. The CDR3 nucleotides read TGTGCCAGCAGTTTTACTGCAGGCTACACTGAAGCTTTCTTT. Its translation is CASSFTAGYTEAFF.

The chain has TRBV7-2 and TRBJ2-1, with a tentative D call TRBD1 (5 bases). V was shortened by 0 bases and J by 10 bases, with 10 bases between the two germline ends. This CDR3 is built from 13 residues. The germline CDR1 and CDR2 sequences are SGHTA and FQGNSA. This CDR3 reads CASSLALAGEQFF. DNA of the CDR3: TGTGCCAGCAGCTTAGCGCTGGCAGGGGAGCAGTTCTTC.

The V call is TRBV30, the J call TRBJ1-4; 7 bases fit TRBD1. The V gene's germline CDR1 is GTSNPN and CDR2 SVGIG (reference sequence). This CDR3 region has 14 residues. Trimming took 2 bases from V and 7 from J; bases not matched to a gene: 7. CDR3 sequence: CAWSLGGGGEKLFF. CDR3 DNA sequence: TGTGCCTGGAGTTTGGGAGGGGGCGGTGAAAAACTGTTTTTT.

In its sample, this clonotype was seen once. The rearrangement uses TRBV1 and TRBJ1-3; the D call in the table, TRBD1, was not verified against the DNA. TRBV1 represents a pseudogene. This CDR3 is built from 14 residues. CDR3 bases: TGCACCAGCACCCCCGACCCGGCGGAAAACACCATATATTTT. Its protein is CTSTPDPAENTIYF.

The gene calls are TRBV20-1 and TRBJ1-4; tentative D call: TRBD1 (6 bases). Germline assignment: CDR1 DFQATT and CDR2 SNEGSKA (reference sequence). Trimming took 1 base from V and 4 from J, leaving 10 bases between them. The CDR3 loop spans 14 amino acids. The chain's CDR3 is CSARGARGNEKLFF. CDR3 nucleotides: TGCAGTGCTAGAGGGGCCAGGGGTAATGAAAAACTGTTTTTT.

J is TRBJ2-5 and V is TRBV4-1; D is unclear. Between the trimmed V and J ends, which lost 0 bases and 0 bases, there was a span of 17 bases. Germline values: CDR1 MGHRA, CDR2 YSYEKL. This CDR3 has 18 amino acids. CDR3: CASSQEASTSWYQETQYF. CDR3 bases: TGCGCCAGCAGCCAAGAGGCGTCGACCAGCTGGTACCAAGAGACCCAGTACTTC.

The genes are TRBV7-2 and TRBJ1-5, with D unclear. V lost 1 base to trimming and J lost 3 bases, with 10 bases between them. Germline V gene data show CDR1 as SGHTA and CDR2 as FQGNSA. The CDR3 has 15 residues. CDR3 residues: CASSLVGQYNQPQHF. CDR3 coding DNA: TGTGCCAGCAGCTTAGTTGGGCAGTACAATCAGCCCCAGCATTTT.

V and J are TRBV6-1 and TRBJ2-5; TRBD2 matches at 15 bases. The CDR3 sequence is 17 residues long. Trimming at V came to 6 bases and at J to 5 bases, leaving 10 bases not matched to a gene. The germline V gene encodes CDR1 MNHNS and CDR2 SASEGT. The DNA of the CDR3 is TGTGCCAGCAGGGCTGGGACTAGCGGGGGGCCGGGGGAGACCCAGTACTTC. This sequence encodes CASRAGTSGGPGETQYF.

The J gene is TRBJ2-4, the V gene TRBV19; no definite D call. CDR1 is LNHDA and CDR2 is SQIVND in the germline V gene (reference sequence). The CDR3 consists of 15 residues. Trimming shortened V by 0 bases and J by 0 bases, and 6 bases separated the two germline ends. Here the CDR3 DNA reads TGTGCCAGTAGTATAGACAGCAGAGCCAAAAACATTCAGTACTTC. Protein: CASSIDSRAKNIQYF.

The CDR3 reads CASTKGLFETQYF. CDR3 sequence (DNA): TGTGCCAGCACCAAGGGACTCTTCGAGACCCAGTACTTC. V usage is TRBV12-3 or TRBV12-4 and J usage is TRBJ2-5, with D possibly matching TRBD2 (6 bases). Trimming cost V 7 bases and J 5 bases, with 14 bases left between them. CDR3 size: 13 residues.

The rearrangement links TRBV7-2 to TRBJ1-1, with 11 bases aligning to TRBD1. There are 13 residues in the CDR3. CDR1 SGHTA and CDR2 FQGNSA come from the germline V gene. CDR3 nucleotide sequence: TGTGCTTCCGGACAGGGGGCGGGAACTGAAGCTTTCTTT. Translating gives CASGQGAGTEAFF.

V usage is TRBV12-3 or TRBV12-4 and J usage is TRBJ1-1; 7 bases line up with TRBD1. Germline trimming cut 6 bases from V and 0 bases from J; bases unmatched to any gene: 10. The CDR3 has 16 residues. The CDR3 spells CASSHRGFTMNTEAFF. CDR3 nucleotide sequence: TGTGCCAGCAGCCACAGGGGTTTCACCATGAACACTGAAGCTTTCTTT.

The V and J genes are TRBV5-4 and TRBJ2-5; 11 bases agree with TRBD1. Per germline, CDR1 SGHNT and CDR2 YYREEE (reference sequence). With 0 bases clipped from V and 6 bases from J, the junction kept 13 bases outside the gene matches. This CDR3 is 18 amino acids long. The CDR3 is CASSLVLGGQGALKTQYF. For the CDR3, the DNA is TGTGCCAGCAGCTTGGTATTGGGAGGACAGGGGGCTTTAAAGACCCAGTACTTC.

The rearrangement links TRBV27 to TRBJ2-3; no firm D call. Germline V CDR1 and CDR2: MNHEY, SMNVEV (reference sequence). V was clipped by 3 bases and J by 7 bases, with 5 bases between them. This CDR3 contains 11 residues. In DNA, the CDR3 is TGTGCCAGCAGTTTGAGAAATACGCAGTATTTT. Translation gives CASSLRNTQYF.

In DNA, the CDR3 is TGTGCCAGCAGTCCCCGGCTCCGGCGGGACAATGAGCAGTTCTTC. The encoded protein is CASSPRLRRDNEQFF. V and J are TRBV7-2 and TRBJ2-1; the D gene is possibly TRBD2 (5 bases). Trimming cost V 6 bases and J 5 bases, with 17 bases left between them. The CDR3 spans 15 residues. Germline V lookup: CDR1 SGHTA, CDR2 FQGNSA.

This clonotype was observed once. For the CDR3, the DNA is TGTGCCAGCAGTGAAGCGGTCGGACGGAGTATGGGGGTTCAAGAGACCCAGTACTTC. Translating it yields CASSEAVGRSMGVQETQYF. The chain couples TRBV2 to TRBJ2-5; possibly TRBD1 or TRBD2 for D (5 bases each). Trimming cost V 0 bases and J 2 bases, with 22 bases left between them. There are 19 residues in the CDR3. Germline V gene sequence: CDR1 SNHLY, CDR2 FYNNEI. The full variable domain, completed using reference TRBV2 and TRBJ2-5, is EPEVTQTPSHQVTQMGQEVILRCVPISNHLYFYWYRQILGQKVEFLVSFYNNEISEKSEIFDDQFSVERPDGSNFTLKIRSTKLEDSAMYFCASSEAVGRSMGVQETQYFGPGTRLLVL.

The chain couples TRBV9 to TRBJ2-6; D is ambiguous. This CDR3 is 14 amino acids long. Germline V gene sequence: CDR1 SGDLS, CDR2 YYNGEE. The germline V and J ends were trimmed by 7 bases and 0 bases, with 8 bases remaining between them. CDR3 sequence reads: CASGTASGANVLTF. CDR3 bases: TGTGCCAGCGGAACTGCCTCTGGGGCCAACGTCCTGACTTTC.

This clonotype was observed a single time. The CDR3 DNA reads as TGTGCCAGCAGTGAATATACAGGGCGACGTCAGCCCCAGCATTTT. Its protein product is CASSEYTGRRQPQHF. V usage is TRBV2 and J usage is TRBJ1-5; possible D gene TRBD1, 6 bases. The CDR3 consists of 15 residues. V lost 2 bases, J lost 6 bases, and 14 bases lay in between. CDR1 and CDR2 (germline): SNHLY, FYNNEI.

The chain links TRBV12-3 or TRBV12-4 to TRBJ1-1, with 7 bases aligning to TRBD1. The CDR3 runs 15 residues. V shed 3 bases, J shed 5 bases, and the junction held 9 bases outside the gene matches. This chain's CDR3 is CASSLGSTGRTEAFF. The CDR3 DNA is TGTGCCAGCAGTTTGGGTTCGACAGGGCGGACTGAAGCTTTCTTT.

This rearrangement joins TRBV3-1 to TRBJ2-3, with no clear D. Trimming cost V 3 bases and J 10 bases, with 20 bases left between them. From germline, CDR1 is LGHDT and CDR2 YNNKEL (reference sequence). The CDR3 sequence is 15 residues long. CDR3 amino acids: CASSQGSHYSAAQYF. The CDR3 DNA reads as TGTGCCAGCAGCCAGGGCTCCCATTATTCCGCGGCGCAGTATTTT.

This clonotype was observed a single time. The CDR3: CASSSRRGGTQYF. Written as DNA, the CDR3 is TGTGCCAGCAGCTCCCGACGGGGGGGGACCCAGTACTTC. V is TRBV11-1 and J is TRBJ2-5; 8 bases map to TRBD2. The trim removed 4 bases at V and 7 bases at J, leaving 5 bases unmatched. Germline CDR1 is SGHAT and CDR2 is FQDESV (reference sequence). CDR3 size: 13 residues.

The CDR3 DNA is TGTGCCAGCTCCTCCAAGGGCCAGAACACTGAAGCTTTCTTT. Encoded protein: CASSSKGQNTEAFF. The rearrangement links TRBV6-2 or TRBV6-3 to TRBJ1-1, with unresolved D. The V gene lost 8 bases and the J gene lost 1 base, with 14 bases spanning the gap. The CDR3 has 14 amino acids. Germline loops: CDR1 MNHEY, CDR2 SVGEGT.